Sequencing of this T cell receptor (beta chain) was carried out in a study of T cell responses to AZD1222 COVID-19 vaccine. Germline V gene sequence: CDR1 KGHSH, CDR2 LQKENI. Between the trimmed V and J ends, which lost 0 bases and 6 bases, there was a span of 11 bases. CDR3 length: 15 amino acids. There are a few counts of this clone. TCRdb's copy holds only in-frame clones and misses some; the assay was immunoSEQ multiplex PCR. The table lists about 150,000 clones, around 90% of them singletons. The sequences come from peripheral blood, collected 28 days after the second dose of the MenACWY control vaccine. This clonotype originated in an adult who received the MenACWY meningococcal vaccine as a control. This chain connects TRBV18 to TRBJ2-2; D gene unclear. Written as DNA, the CDR3 is TGTGCCAGCTCACCACCGGGCAAGATAGCCGGGGAGCTGTTTTTT. Residues: CASSPPGKIAGELFF.